These 3 T cell receptor beta chains originate from one sample sequenced in a study of memory CD4+ T cells and cytomegalovirus serostatus. Single viable CD3+CD4+CD8-CD45RO+ cells were sorted as the memory CD4+ T cells. Profiling relied on immunoSEQ multiplex PCR, and the TCRdb table lists in-frame clones only, not all of them. Of roughly 45,000 clones listed, roughly three quarters are singletons. The sequenced sample was memory CD4+ T cells from blood. The receptors were sampled from an adult in good health and CMV-seronegative.

The chain couples TRBV5-8 to TRBJ2-7, with D perhaps TRBD1 or TRBD2 (6 bases each). V lost 9 bases and J lost 5, with 18 bases in between. This CDR3 is built from 13 residues. Germline V gives CDR1 SGHTS, CDR2 YDEGEE. Written as DNA, the CDR3 is TGTGCCACACGAACCCGGGGGCTCGACGAGCAGTACTTC. The encoded protein is CATRTRGLDEQYF.

V is TRBV2 and J is TRBJ1-5; perhaps TRBD1 as D (5 bases). This CDR3 spans 14 amino acids. Germline V gene sequence: CDR1 SNHLY, CDR2 FYNNEI. Trimming cost V 4 bases and J 3 bases, with 10 bases left between them. This chain's CDR3 is CASSAGLPNQPQHF. Written as DNA, the CDR3 is TGTGCCAGCAGTGCGGGACTGCCCAATCAGCCCCAGCATTTT.

This chain connects TRBV6-6 to TRBJ1-2, with D uncertain. Germline V gene data show CDR1 as MNHNY and CDR2 as SVGAGI (reference sequence). The CDR3 loop spans 14 amino acids. V shed 0 bases and J shed 1 base, with 6 bases lying between them. The CDR3 DNA is TGTGCCAGCAGTTACTCGGGCAGTAACTATGGCTACACCTTC. Residues: CASSYSGSNYGYTF.